These T cell receptor beta chains were read from a single sample in a study of shared clonotypes between healthy human individuals. TCRdb's table, derived via immunoSEQ multiplex PCR, lists solely in-frame clones and lacks some. The data show around 2,000,000 clones, 85% to 95% seen once. The sequenced sample was naive CD4+ T cells sorted from blood. These receptors came from a man younger than 35 in good health. CDR3s include the opening cysteine and the closing phenylalanine or tryptophan. The D gene is left open where the match is weak. Size tells how often a clone was seen (once, few, many) or the class of an expanded clone, and some rows leave it out.

J gene	D gene	V gene	clone size	CDR3 protein	CDR3 DNA
TRBJ2-3	.	TRBV5-4	.	CASSLAGIGDTQYF	TGTGCCAGCAGCTTGGCAGGGATTGGAGATACGCAGTATTTT
TRBJ2-6	.	TRBV7-9	.	CASSFAGANVLTF	TGTGCCAGCAGCTTCGCTGGGGCCAACGTCCTGACTTTC
TRBJ2-7	TRBD1	TRBV2	.	CASRGQVYVEQYF	TGTGCCAGCAGGGGACAGGTCTACGTGGAGCAGTACTTC
TRBJ1-2	.	TRBV7-9	.	CASSQSTGRDGYTF	TGTGCCAGCAGCCAGTCAACAGGGCGGGATGGCTACACCTTC
TRBJ2-2	.	TRBV30	.	CAWSTGYTGELFF	TGTGCCTGGAGCACAGGGTACACCGGGGAGCTGTTTTTT
TRBJ2-6	TRBD1	TRBV5-1	.	CASSLGLGTDISGANVLTF	TGCGCCAGCAGCTTGGGCCTCGGGACAGACATCTCTGGGGCCAACGTCCTGACTTTC
TRBJ1-5	TRBD1	TRBV19	.	CASSMGSGTGSNQPQHF	TGTGCCAGTAGTATGGGTTCCGGGACAGGAAGCAATCAGCCCCAGCATTTT
TRBJ2-1	.	TRBV30	.	CAWSVLSGYNEQFF	TGTGCCTGGAGTGTATTGTCAGGATACAATGAGCAGTTCTTC
TRBJ2-7	TRBD1	TRBV7-8	once	CASSLVTGAYEQYF	TGTGCCAGCAGCTTAGTCACAGGGGCCTACGAGCAGTACTTC
TRBJ2-7	.	TRBV7-7	.	CASSRGTRETYEQYF	TGTGCTAGCAGCCGCGGGACCAGGGAAACCTACGAGCAGTACTTC
TRBJ2-7	TRBD1	TRBV6-1	.	CASSRQGKTYEQYF	TGTGCCAGCAGCCGACAGGGAAAAACCTACGAGCAGTACTTC
TRBJ1-5	TRBD1	TRBV30	once	CAWREQGTEPQHF	TGTGCCTGGAGGGAACAGGGGACTGAGCCCCAGCATTTT
TRBJ1-5	.	TRBV27	many	CASRDRVNQPQHF	TGTGCCAGCCGCGACAGAGTCAATCAGCCCCAGCATTTT
TRBJ2-1	.	TRBV11-3	.	CASSSTGGLYNEQFF	TGTGCCAGCAGCTCTACAGGAGGCCTCTACAATGAGCAGTTCTTC
TRBJ2-7	TRBD1	TRBV5-1	.	CASSWRTGGESSYEQYF	TGCGCCAGCAGCTGGAGGACAGGGGGCGAATCCTCCTACGAGCAGTACTTC
TRBJ1-1	.	TRBV29-1	.	CSVVGQYMNTEAFF	TGCAGCGTTGTCGGCCAGTACATGAACACTGAAGCTTTCTTT
TRBJ1-1	TRBD1	TRBV6-1	.	CASSEPGQVNTEAFF	TGTGCCAGCAGTGAACCGGGACAGGTAAACACTGAAGCTTTCTTT
TRBJ1-6	.	TRBV5-1	.	CASSLGEENSPLHF	TGCGCCAGCAGCTTGGGAGAAGAGAATTCACCCCTCCACTTT
TRBJ1-4	TRBD1	TRBV7-9	.	CASSLTIGTVNEKLFF	TGTGCCAGCAGCTTGACCATCGGGACAGTGAATGAAAAACTGTTTTTT
TRBJ2-7	.	TRBV28	.	CASSPYLVTYEQYF	TGTGCCAGCAGTCCCTATCTGGTTACCTACGAGCAGTACTTC
TRBJ2-5	TRBD2	TRBV18	.	CASSPLAGMAVETQYF	TGTGCCAGCTCACCGCTAGCGGGGATGGCCGTGGAGACCCAGTACTTC
TRBJ1-4	.	TRBV28	.	CASSSIGTEKLFF	TGTGCCAGCAGTTCGATAGGGACTGAAAAACTGTTTTTT
TRBJ1-3	.	TRBV15	.	CATSIRGLGGNTIYF	TGTGCCACCAGCATAAGAGGGCTGGGTGGAAACACCATATATTTT
TRBJ1-6	.	TRBV7-9	.	CASSSVTGNGSPLHF	TGTGCCAGCAGCTCGGTAACAGGGAACGGCTCACCCCTCCACTTT
TRBJ1-6	.	TRBV5-1	.	CASSLASHPSSYNSPLHF	TGCGCCAGCAGCTTGGCGAGCCATCCAAGCTCCTATAATTCACCCCTCCACTTT
TRBJ1-4	.	TRBV5-6	.	CASSPEGPNNEKLFF	TGTGCCAGCAGCCCGGAGGGACCTAATAATGAAAAACTGTTTTTT
TRBJ1-6	TRBD1	TRBV30	.	CAWSVDRGSSPLHF	TGTGCCTGGAGTGTGGACAGGGGGAGTTCACCCCTCCACTTT
TRBJ1-1	.	TRBV11-2	many	CASSLVNEAFF	TGTGCCAGCAGCTTAGTAAATGAAGCTTTCTTT
TRBJ2-7	.	TRBV5-4	.	CASSYGSNYEQYF	TGTGCCAGCAGCTACGGAAGTAACTACGAGCAGTACTTC
TRBJ2-4	TRBD2	TRBV30	.	CAWSVRSGSDIQYF	TGTGCCTGGAGTGTACGAAGCGGGAGTGACATTCAGTACTTC
TRBJ2-5	TRBD1	TRBV4-2	.	CASSHRTGGLWETQYF	TGTGCCAGCAGCCACCGGACAGGGGGCTTGTGGGAGACCCAGTACTTC
TRBJ1-4	TRBD1	TRBV6-6	.	CASSTRDREREKLFF	TGTGCCAGCAGTACAAGGGACAGGGAAAGGGAAAAACTGTTTTTT
TRBJ1-6	.	TRBV6-5	.	CASREQGYSPLHF	TGTGCCAGCCGTGAACAGGGTTATTCACCCCTCCACTTT
TRBJ1-1	.	TRBV28	.	CASSLGGRRFTEAFF	TGTGCCAGCAGCCTAGGAGGCAGGAGGTTCACTGAAGCTTTCTTT
TRBJ2-1	.	TRBV7-2	.	CASSLAGYEQFF	TGTGCCAGCAGCTTAGCCGGCTATGAGCAGTTCTTC
TRBJ1-6	TRBD1	TRBV2	.	CAIIRQGGNSPLHF	TGTGCCATCATTAGACAGGGAGGGAATTCACCCCTCCACTTT
TRBJ1-3	.	TRBV6-1	.	CASSGGMGNGNTIYF	TGTGCCAGCAGTGGGGGCATGGGGAACGGAAACACCATATATTTT
TRBJ1-2	TRBD1	TRBV19	.	CASSIEQGVSFIGYTF	TGTGCCAGTAGTATCGAACAGGGGGTATCATTTATTGGCTACACCTTC
TRBJ2-1	.	TRBV4-1	.	CASSQDQGSYNEQFF	TGCGCCAGCAGCCAAGATCAGGGTTCGTACAATGAGCAGTTCTTC
TRBJ1-2	.	TRBV19	few	CASSPDSTYGYTF	TGTGCCAGTAGTCCAGACAGCACTTATGGCTACACCTTC
TRBJ2-7	TRBD2	TRBV25-1	.	CASSPTSGGYYERDF	TGTGCCAGCAGCCCCACTTCGGGGGGGTACTACGAGCGGGACTTC
TRBJ2-1	TRBD2	TRBV11-2	.	CASSLGAPGGGFYNEQFF	TGTGCCAGCAGCTTAGGGGCGCCTGGCGGGGGGTTCTACAATGAGCAGTTCTTC
TRBJ1-5	.	TRBV10-3	.	CAISESPPYSNQPQHF	TGTGCCATCAGTGAGTCCCCTCCTTATAGCAATCAGCCCCAGCATTTT
TRBJ2-3	.	TRBV7-2	.	CASSPNGLDTQYF	TGTGCCAGCAGTCCAAACGGGTTAGATACGCAGTATTTT
TRBJ1-5	.	TRBV6-6	.	CASTILDNQPQHF	TGTGCCAGCACCATCCTGGACAATCAGCCCCAGCATTTT
TRBJ2-7	TRBD2	TRBV19	.	CASSTSALAGPTGEQYF	TGTGCCAGTAGTACCTCGGCACTAGCGGGACCGACTGGAGAGCAGTACTTC
TRBJ1-2	.	TRBV6-1	.	CASSETGDGTF	TGTGCCAGCAGTGAAACGGGTGATGGAACCTTC
TRBJ2-1	TRBD2	TRBV10-3	.	CAISESTSPGDEQFF	TGTGCCATCAGTGAGTCGACTAGCCCTGGGGATGAGCAGTTCTTC
TRBJ2-3	.	TRBV7-2	.	CASSLARRTDTQYF	TGTGCCAGCAGCTTAGCTCGACGAACAGATACGCAGTATTTT
TRBJ2-5	.	TRBV10-3	once	CAIRPGSGTETQYF	TGTGCCATCAGGCCGGGTTCCGGGACAGAGACCCAGTACTTC
TRBJ2-7	TRBD2	TRBV27	.	CASTRAGGAYEQYF	TGTGCCAGCACCCGAGCGGGGGGCGCCTACGAGCAGTACTTC
TRBJ1-3	.	TRBV30	.	CAWSPYVTISGNTIYF	TGTGCCTGGAGCCCGTACGTAACAATCTCTGGAAACACCATATATTTT
TRBJ2-3	.	TRBV2	.	CASSEKGREARTDTQYF	TGTGCCAGCAGTGAAAAGGGAAGAGAGGCCAGGACAGATACGCAGTATTTT
TRBJ2-7	TRBD1	TRBV27	.	CASRPTGPYEQYF	TGTGCCAGCAGGCCGACAGGGCCCTACGAGCAGTACTTC
TRBJ1-1	.	TRBV9	.	CASSVGGGHTEAFF	TGTGCCAGCAGCGTAGGCGGGGGGCACACTGAAGCTTTCTTT
TRBJ2-1	.	TRBV7-2	.	CASSPVGLSSSYNEQFF	TGTGCCAGCAGCCCAGTGGGCCTATCCAGCTCCTACAATGAGCAGTTCTTC
TRBJ2-1	TRBD1	TRBV7-2	.	CASSFRDSQYNEQFF	TGTGCCAGCAGCTTCCGGGACAGCCAGTACAATGAGCAGTTCTTC
TRBJ1-1	.	TRBV10-3	.	CAITPTTMNTEAFF	TGTGCCATCACCCCGACAACCATGAACACTGAAGCTTTCTTT
TRBJ2-7	.	TRBV9	.	CASSVGSGASYEQYF	TGTGCCAGCAGCGTAGGGTCCGGGGCCTCCTACGAGCAGTACTTC